A single sample gave rise to the 30 T cell receptor beta chains below, sequenced in a study of T cell clonotyping in hematopoietic cell transplantation. Sequencing was performed with immunoSEQ multiplex PCR; in TCRdb, only in-frame clones are kept and a portion is missing. The top ten clones hold approximately 2% of a sample with 25,000 to 30,000 clones, about 93% of them seen once. Indicated time point: recipient sample about 28 days before transplant, after cytoreduction. The source was peripheral blood mononuclear cells, collected before stem cell transplant. These receptors were taken from a man over 45 with acute myeloid leukemia. Some clones in this sample may be carry-over from other donors' samples.

The chain employs TRBV30 and TRBJ1-1; D unclear. Per the germline V gene, CDR1 is GTSNPN and CDR2 is SVGIG (reference sequence). The CDR3 length is 12 residues. V gave up 1 base and J gave up 7 bases, with 10 bases separating them. CDR3 in DNA: TGTGCCTGGAGTGGGGGAGGGATTGAAGCTTTCTTT. Amino acids: CAWSGGGIEAFF.

This chain uses TRBV5-1 with TRBJ2-1; D might be TRBD1 (6 bases). V was pared by 2 bases and J by 0 bases, with 6 bases between. The CDR3 extends over 14 amino acids. Germline V gene sequence: CDR1 SGHRS, CDR2 YFSETQ. The CDR3 coding sequence is TGCGCCAGCAGCTTAGGGGGCTCCTACAATGAGCAGTTCTTC. Its translation is CASSLGGSYNEQFF.

V is TRBV19 and J is TRBJ2-3; D may be TRBD2 (5 bases). The CDR3 has 14 residues. Trimming cost V 3 bases and J 6 bases, with 13 bases left between them. The germline V gene encodes CDR1 LNHDA and CDR2 SQIVND (reference sequence). The CDR3 coding sequence is TGTGCCAGTAGTATGGCCGGGGAGCTGGATACGCAGTATTTT. Its protein is CASSMAGELDTQYF.

This clone was counted a few times. This sequence joins TRBV28 and TRBJ2-7; tentative D call: TRBD1 (5 bases). Germline CDR1 MDHEN, CDR2 SYDVKM. V lost 8 bases and J 7 bases, leaving 21 bases between the germline ends. The CDR3 is made up of 14 amino acids. The CDR3 bases are TGTGCCAGCGGACGACAGCCACCCACGAGAGAGCAGTACTTC. It is translated as CASGRQPPTREQYF.

The rearrangement joins TRBV5-6 to TRBJ2-5; D call uncertain. V was cut by 4 bases and J by 5 bases, with 9 bases left in between. CDR3 length equals 12 residues. Germline values: CDR1 SGHDT, CDR2 YYEEEE. The CDR3 DNA follows: TGTGCCAGCAGCCTGTGGTCTGAGACCCAGTACTTC. Translation: CASSLWSETQYF.

The rearrangement links TRBV5-4 to TRBJ2-7, with D possibly TRBD1 on 6 matching bases. CDR1 and CDR2 from the germline V gene are SGHNT and YYREEE (reference sequence). The CDR3 totals 13 residues. V was trimmed by 6 bases and J by 0 bases, leaving 10 bases between them. CDR3 sequence: CASTVTGSYEQYF. CDR3 coding DNA: TGTGCCAGCACCGTGACAGGCTCCTACGAGCAGTACTTC.

The gene calls are TRBV2 and TRBJ1-2, with D possibly matching TRBD1 (5 bases). Between the trimmed V and J ends, which lost 3 bases and 4 bases, there was a span of 9 bases. Germline CDR1 and CDR2: SNHLY and FYNNEI. This CDR3 is built from 13 residues. CDR3 sequence: CASSEGDSYGYTF. The CDR3 coding sequence is TGTGCCAGCAGTGAGGGCGACAGCTATGGCTACACCTTC.

This chain uses TRBV5-8 with TRBJ2-5, with a possible D match to TRBD2 (5 bases). V shed 0 bases and J shed 2 bases, with 8 bases lying between them. CDR1 is SGHTS and CDR2 is YDEGEE in the germline V gene. The CDR3 is made up of 14 amino acids. Written as DNA, the CDR3 is TGTGCCAGCAGCTTGGGGAGAGGGCAAGAGACCCAGTACTTC. It yields the protein CASSLGRGQETQYF.

The V call is TRBV11-2, the J call TRBJ2-7; 8 nucleotides align to TRBD1. CDR3 size: 14 residues. CDR1 SGHAT and CDR2 FQNNGV come from the germline V gene. J lost 7 bases, V lost 5 bases, and 10 bases had no gene match. The CDR3 spells CASSPIDRGGEQYF. The CDR3 bases are TGTGCCAGCAGCCCGATCGACAGGGGCGGGGAGCAGTACTTC.

The chain employs TRBV6-1 and TRBJ2-2; D perhaps matches TRBD2 (6 bases). The V gene's germline CDR1 is MNHNS and CDR2 SASEGT. CDR3 size: 14 residues. Trimming cost V 6 bases and J 2 bases, with 10 bases left between them. The CDR3 DNA reads as TGTGCCAGCAGCCTAGCGAGAAACACCGGGGAGCTGTTTTTT. Translating gives CASSLARNTGELFF.

The chain carries TRBV12-1 and TRBJ2-5; TRBD1, as called in the table, went unchecked against the DNA. TRBV12-1 is a listed pseudogene. This CDR3 has 16 residues. The CDR3 DNA sequence: TGTGCCAGCAGCTTTTCCCGGGACACCGGGCGAGAGACCCAGTACTTC. It specifies CASSFSRDTGRETQYF.

This rearrangement joins TRBV28 to TRBJ2-1, with D perhaps matching TRBD2 (7 bases). In germline, CDR1 is MDHEN, CDR2 SYDVKM. The CDR3 loop spans 15 amino acids. V lost 8 bases and J 6 bases, leaving 20 bases between the germline ends. The CDR3 loop is CASSHRGEGRNEQFF. DNA of the CDR3: TGTGCCAGCTCTCATAGGGGGGAGGGACGCAATGAGCAGTTCTTC.

The V gene is TRBV5-1, the J gene TRBJ2-3; 7 nucleotides line up with TRBD2. The germline V gene has CDR1 SGHRS and CDR2 YFSETQ. Trimming cost V 0 bases and J 1 base; bases outside gene matches: 5. The CDR3 extends over 16 amino acids. The CDR3 loop reads CASSLGVAGRTDTQYF. CDR3 DNA sequence: TGCGCCAGCAGCTTGGGGGTAGCGGGCCGCACAGATACGCAGTATTTT.

This clone occurred once. This chain connects TRBV2 to TRBJ1-1; D is unresolved. Germline V gene lookup returns CDR1 SNHLY and CDR2 FYNNEI. This CDR3 region has 13 residues. Trimming cost V 6 bases and J 10 bases, with 18 bases left between them. The CDR3 loop is CASSRTESPRAFF. In nucleotides, the CDR3 is TGTGCCAGCAGCAGGACTGAAAGCCCGCGAGCTTTCTTT.

The table lists this clone with a few counts. V usage is TRBV20-1 and J usage is TRBJ1-6; no definite D call. V gave up 4 bases and J gave up 9 bases, with 7 bases separating them. Germline CDR1 DFQATT, CDR2 SNEGSKA (reference sequence). The CDR3 consists of 11 residues. The CDR3 DNA reads TGCAGTGCTACCTCGGGTTCACCCCTCCACTTT. It is translated as CSATSGSPLHF.

This chain links TRBV28 with TRBJ2-1, with TRBD2 identical over 7 bases. Germline V lookup: CDR1 MDHEN, CDR2 SYDVKM. V shed 7 bases and J 12 bases; nucleotides not matched to a gene: 9. This CDR3 spans 12 amino acids. CDR3 loop: CASNLSGGRQFF. The CDR3 DNA follows: TGTGCCAGCAACCTTTCGGGGGGTCGGCAGTTCTTC.

The chain employs TRBV19 and TRBJ2-1; 16 bases align to TRBD2. This CDR3 contains 19 residues. CDR1 is LNHDA and CDR2 is SQIVND in the germline V gene (reference sequence). V gave up 5 bases and J gave up 0 bases; unmatched junction bases: 7. Here the CDR3 DNA reads TGTGCCAGTAGTTCCCCGGGACTAGCGGGGGGGAGCTCCTACAATGAGCAGTTCTTC. The encoded protein is CASSSPGLAGGSSYNEQFF.

This clone has just one count. The gene calls are TRBV27 and TRBJ1-2, with 8 nucleotides matching TRBD1. CDR3 length: 15 amino acids. CDR1 and CDR2 (germline): MNHEY, SMNVEV (reference sequence). V dropped 3 bases and J dropped 4; count of bases not matched to a gene: 7. CDR3 loop: CASSFRTGRGYGYTF. CDR3 bases: TGTGCCAGCAGTTTTAGGACAGGGCGGGGCTATGGCTACACCTTC.

The CDR3: CASSLGGVGDTQYF. The CDR3 DNA reads as TGTGCCAGCAGCTTAGGAGGGGTGGGAGATACGCAGTATTTT. The chain combines TRBV7-7 with TRBJ2-3; D may correspond to TRBD1 or TRBD2 (5 bases each). The V gene lost 1 base and the J gene lost 5 bases, with 10 bases spanning the gap. Germline V gene data show CDR1 as SSHAT and CDR2 as FNYEAQ (reference sequence). The CDR3 has 14 amino acids.

This rearrangement joins TRBV12-5 to TRBJ2-5, with D perhaps matching TRBD2 (6 bases). This CDR3 region has 14 residues. The V gene lost 5 bases and the J gene lost 3 bases, with 13 bases spanning the gap. In germline, CDR1 is LGHNT, CDR2 FRNRAP. In nucleotides, the CDR3 is TGTGCTAGTGGTCCAGGTGGGGGGAAAGAGACCCAGTACTTC. It encodes CASGPGGGKETQYF.

The chain combines TRBV2 with TRBJ2-3; D tentatively fits TRBD1 or TRBD2 (5 bases each). V was pared by 11 bases and J by 6 bases, with 18 bases between. The CDR3 runs 13 residues. Looked up from germline, CDR1 is SNHLY and CDR2 is FYNNEI. CDR3 sequence: CAGSRDLGDTQYF. For the CDR3, the DNA is TGTGCCGGATCCCGGGACCTAGGGGATACGCAGTATTTT.

The chain combines TRBV30 with TRBJ2-5; D not resolved. The germline V and J ends were trimmed by 2 bases and 3 bases, with 10 bases remaining between them. The germline V gene has CDR1 GTSNPN and CDR2 SVGIG (reference sequence). The CDR3 has 13 amino acids. The CDR3 bases are TGTGCCTGGAGTATCGGATCCAAAGAGACCCAGTACTTC. Translated: CAWSIGSKETQYF.

This sequence joins TRBV5-4 and TRBJ2-7; 13 bases are a match to TRBD2. The CDR3 runs to 15 residues. Germline assignment: CDR1 SGHNT and CDR2 YYREEE (reference sequence). The junction had 4 bases not matched to a gene; V was cut back by 4 bases and J by 3 bases. CDR3 coding DNA: TGTGCCAGCAGCCTCGGACTAGCGGGAGTCTACGAGCAGTACTTC. Protein product: CASSLGLAGVYEQYF.

The V and J genes are TRBV7-2 and TRBJ2-7; TRBD1 agrees at 8 bases. CDR1 and CDR2 (germline): SGHTA, FQGNSA. The length of the CDR3 is 14 residues. V lost 2 bases to trimming and J lost 4 bases; unmatched junction nucleotides: 4. In nucleotides, the CDR3 is TGTGCCAGCAGCTTAAGTAGACAGGGGTACGAGCAGTACTTC. This codes for CASSLSRQGYEQYF.

The chain joins TRBV5-1 to TRBJ2-1, with TRBD1 as a possible D gene (6 bases). The V gene lost 3 bases and the J gene lost 5 bases, with 21 bases spanning the gap. The CDR3 covers 17 residues. Looked up from germline, CDR1 is SGHRS and CDR2 is YFSETQ. The CDR3 nucleotides read TGCGCCAGCAGCTCCCCTACCAGGGGCAGGGTTCACAATGAGCAGTTCTTC. Its translation is CASSSPTRGRVHNEQFF.

The chain couples TRBV7-9 to TRBJ2-2; 9 nucleotides align to TRBD1. Germline V CDR1 and CDR2: SEHNR, FQNEAQ (reference sequence). The CDR3 is 13 amino acids. V shed 6 bases, J shed 6 bases, and the junction held 2 bases outside the gene matches. The CDR3 protein is CASRGTGPGELFF. In DNA, the CDR3 is TGTGCCAGCAGGGGGACAGGGCCCGGGGAGCTGTTTTTT.

The genes are TRBV5-1 and TRBJ2-3; D might be TRBD2 (6 bases). The CDR3 runs to 16 residues. Germline-derived CDR1 and CDR2 are SGHRS and YFSETQ. Trimming pared 6 bases from V and 1 base from J, leaving 18 bases between. In nucleotides, the CDR3 is TGCGCCAGCACCCTTGGAGGAGGGCGGGGCACAGATACGCAGTATTTT. It yields the protein CASTLGGGRGTDTQYF. Looking up the rest from reference TRBV5-1 and TRBJ2-3 gives the full variable domain: KAGVTQTPRYLIKTRGQQVTLSCSPISGHRSVSWYQQTPGQGLQFLFEYFSETQRNKGNFPGRFSGRQFSNSRSEMNVSTLELGDSALYLCASTLGGGRGTDTQYFGPGTRLTVL.

The J gene is TRBJ2-2, the V gene TRBV9; possible D gene TRBD2, 6 bases. The CDR3 is 17 residues long. The germline V and J ends were trimmed by 0 bases and 0 bases, with 12 bases remaining between them. Germline-derived CDR1 and CDR2 are SGDLS and YYNGEE. The CDR3 DNA sequence: TGTGCCAGCAGCGTAGAACCGGGGGTCGCGAACACCGGGGAGCTGTTTTTT. Its protein product is CASSVEPGVANTGELFF.

The gene calls are TRBV6-5 and TRBJ2-5; D is uncertain. Trimming stripped 0 bases from V and 2 bases from J, with 10 bases between. This CDR3 is built from 15 residues. Germline assignment: CDR1 MNHEY and CDR2 SVGAGI. In DNA form, the CDR3 reads TGTGCCAGCAGTTACTCTTGGGGAAGTCAAGAGACCCAGTACTTC. Its translation is CASSYSWGSQETQYF.

This clone has a handful of counts. The genes are TRBV5-1 and TRBJ1-2, with TRBD1 identical over 7 bases. The CDR3 is made up of 12 amino acids. The V and J ends lost 4 bases and 5 bases, in that order; junction bases with no gene match: 2. Germline CDR1 SGHRS, CDR2 YFSETQ. The CDR3, as DNA: TGCGCCAGCAGCGACAGGGAGTATGGCTACACCTTC. Translated, it gives CASSDREYGYTF.